Below, 32 T cell receptor beta chains from the same sample are listed, as sequenced in a study of OX40 agonist ivuxolimab in advanced cancers. TCRdb's table, derived via immunoSEQ multiplex PCR, lists solely in-frame clones and lacks some. Here the sample spans 13,000 or so clones, about 75% being singletons. The material sequenced was CD4+ or CD8+ T cells sorted from blood, taken in a trial of the OX40 agonist ivuxolimab. Every receptor here comes from an adult with an advanced solid tumor such as melanoma, head and neck, liver or kidney cancer.

V is TRBV9 and J is TRBJ1-2, with 7 bases matching TRBD1. Germline CDR1 SGDLS, CDR2 YYNGEE. The CDR3 covers 15 residues. V was clipped by 3 bases and J by 5 bases; unmatched bases: 10. This CDR3 is CASSGRQGRGYGYTF. The CDR3 nucleotides are TGTGCCAGCAGCGGTCGACAGGGAAGAGGATATGGCTACACCTTC.

The V call is TRBV27, the J call TRBJ2-3; D is uncertain. The CDR3 spans 14 residues. Trimming pared 3 bases from V and 4 bases from J, leaving 11 bases between. CDR1 MNHEY and CDR2 SMNVEV come from the germline V gene (reference sequence). The CDR3 loop reads CASSFSRLSDTQYF. CDR3 nucleotide sequence: TGTGCCAGCAGTTTCTCCAGGTTGTCAGATACGCAGTATTTT.

In its sample, this clone was seen a few times. V is TRBV10-3 and J is TRBJ2-3; 10 positions agree with TRBD2. Trimming removed 3 bases from V and 2 bases from J; junction bases left unmatched: 5. Germline V gene sequence: CDR1 ENHRY, CDR2 SYGVKD. CDR3 length equals 16 residues. For the CDR3, the DNA is TGTGCCATCAGTGATAGCGGGGGGCCCGACACAGATACGCAGTATTTT. Its translation is CAISDSGGPDTDTQYF.

The chain employs TRBV25-1 and TRBJ2-5, with D possibly called TRBD1 or TRBD2 (5 bases each). Germline V CDR1 and CDR2: MGHDK, SYGVNS. CDR3 size: 16 residues. The V and J ends lost 3 bases and 7 bases respectively, with 21 bases between them. The CDR3 nucleotides read TGTGCCAGCAGTGAGGGGCCCCCGGGCGAGGGCGGGACCCAGTACTTC. It is translated as CASSEGPPGEGGTQYF.

The chain joins TRBV13 to TRBJ1-1, with D perhaps TRBD1 (6 bases). CDR1 is PRHDT, CDR2 FYEKMQ, per germline (reference sequence). The CDR3 sequence is 14 residues long. V gave up 5 bases and J gave up 0 bases, with 10 bases separating them. The CDR3 DNA follows: TGTGCCAGCAGCCCCAGGGGATTGAACACTGAAGCTTTCTTT. Translated: CASSPRGLNTEAFF. Filled out from reference TRBV13 and TRBJ1-1, the complete variable domain reads AAGVIQSPRHLIKEKRETATLKCYPIPRHDTVYWYQQGPGQDPQFLISFYEKMQSDKGSIPDRFSAQQFSDYHSELNMSSLELGDSALYFCASSPRGLNTEAFFGQGTRLTVV.

This sequence joins TRBV11-2 and TRBJ2-1; 12 nucleotides line up with TRBD2. Germline V gene lookup returns CDR1 SGHAT and CDR2 FQNNGV. This CDR3 has 19 amino acids. J lost 6 bases, V lost 3 bases, and 15 bases had no gene match. In nucleotides, the CDR3 is TGTGCCAGCAGCTTTATTAGAACTAGCGGGGGGCTCCGCGTCAATGAGCAGTTCTTC. Translated, it gives CASSFIRTSGGLRVNEQFF.

This rearrangement joins TRBV14 to TRBJ2-3; D is ambiguous. Germline lookup yields CDR1 SGHDN and CDR2 FVKESK. V lost 3 bases, J lost 2 bases, and 12 bases lay in between. The CDR3 contains 15 residues. CDR3 sequence reads: CASSQTRRPTDTQYF. The CDR3 region has the DNA TGTGCCAGCAGCCAGACGCGGCGACCCACAGATACGCAGTATTTT.

The genes are TRBV6-4 and TRBJ1-1; the D is unclear. This CDR3 has 11 amino acids. Germline V gives CDR1 MRHNA, CDR2 SNTAGT. V shed 6 bases and J shed 11 bases, with 13 bases lying between them. In nucleotides, the CDR3 is TGTGCCAGCAGGGCAGGCAGTAGGGCTTTCTTT. Translation: CASRAGSRAFF.

The chain recombines TRBV30 with TRBJ1-2, with D unresolved. This CDR3 has 14 amino acids. V was cut by 4 bases and J by 4 bases, with 16 bases left in between. Germline-derived CDR1 and CDR2 are GTSNPN and SVGIG (reference sequence). The CDR3 bases are TGTGCCTGGACTCCCCTGAGTCGACGCTATGGCTACACCTTC. Its protein is CAWTPLSRRYGYTF. The full variable domain, its missing parts supplied by reference TRBV30 and TRBJ1-2, is SQTIHQWPATLVQPVGSPLSLECTVEGTSNPNLYWYRQAAGRGLQLLFYSVGIGQISSEVPQNLSASRPQDRQFILSSKKLLLSDSGFYLCAWTPLSRRYGYTFGSGTRLTVV.

This clone is medium-sized. V and J are TRBV7-9 and TRBJ1-2, with TRBD1 identical over 8 bases. The germline CDR1 and CDR2 sequences are SEHNR and FQNEAQ (reference sequence). This CDR3 comprises 16 residues. V gave up 4 bases and J gave up 2 bases; unmatched junction bases: 9. This CDR3 reads CASSSPDREVNYGYTF. CDR3 sequence (DNA): TGTGCCAGCAGCTCGCCGGACAGGGAGGTCAACTATGGCTACACCTTC. The full variable domain, rest sourced from reference TRBV7-9 and TRBJ1-2, is DTGVSQNPRHKITKRGQNVTFRCDPISEHNRLYWYRQTLGQGPEFLTYFQNEAQLEKSRLLSDRFSAERPKGSFSTLEIQRTEQGDSAMYLCASSSPDREVNYGYTFGSGTRLTVV.

V is TRBV5-1 and J is TRBJ1-1; 11 bases are a match to TRBD1. V trimming: 5 bases; J trimming: 5 bases; junction bases outside the gene matches: 5. Germline V gene sequence: CDR1 SGHRS, CDR2 YFSETQ. The CDR3 is 14 residues long. CDR3 amino acids: CASRSGTGGTEAFF. CDR3 nucleotide sequence: TGCGCCAGCAGATCCGGGACAGGGGGGACTGAAGCTTTCTTT.

In this sample, this clone is medium-sized. The gene calls are TRBV19 and TRBJ1-1; unclear D gene. The germline V gene has CDR1 LNHDA and CDR2 SQIVND (reference sequence). V lost 4 bases and J 3 bases, leaving 3 bases between the germline ends. This CDR3 region has 11 residues. The CDR3 sequence: CASSTYTEAFF. The CDR3 DNA reads as TGTGCCAGTAGTACGTACACTGAAGCTTTCTTT.

This clone was picked up a small number of times. This chain joins TRBV7-2 and TRBJ2-5, with TRBD1 as a possible D gene (7 bases). CDR1 and CDR2 from the germline V gene are SGHTA and FQGNSA. The CDR3 runs 15 residues. With 2 bases removed from V and 1 base from J, the gap between germline ends came to 11 bases. The DNA of the CDR3 is TGTGCCAGCAGCTTACAGGGGGGTTTCCAAGAGACCCAGTACTTC. Translating gives CASSLQGGFQETQYF.

This chain uses TRBV9 with TRBJ2-1, with D uncertain. Germline V gives CDR1 SGDLS, CDR2 YYNGEE. This CDR3 has 13 amino acids. V was shortened by 4 bases and J by 7 bases, with 12 bases between the two germline ends. The chain's CDR3 is CASSQPGPNEQFF. The CDR3 DNA follows: TGTGCCAGCAGCCAACCGGGCCCAAATGAGCAGTTCTTC.

The chain recombines TRBV9 with TRBJ1-2; 7 bases line up with TRBD1. Germline V gene lookup returns CDR1 SGDLS and CDR2 YYNGEE. J lost 6 bases, V lost 4 bases, and 6 bases had no gene match. The CDR3 is 13 residues long. This CDR3 is CASSPGTVDGYTF. The CDR3 DNA reads as TGTGCCAGCAGCCCCGGGACAGTAGATGGCTACACCTTC.

This clone was seen only a few times. The genes are TRBV27 and TRBJ2-5, with 11 bases aligning to TRBD2. CDR1 is MNHEY and CDR2 is SMNVEV in the germline V gene (reference sequence). This CDR3 has 17 amino acids. The ends lost 5 bases at V and 5 bases at J; junction bases unmatched: 13. The CDR3 here is CASSPRLAGISEETQYF. CDR3 nucleotide sequence: TGTGCCAGCAGTCCTCGACTAGCGGGGATATCGGAGGAGACCCAGTACTTC.

CDR3 DNA: TGCGCCAGCAGCCGAAGAGCGGGGGCCACCACAGATACGCAGTATTTT. As protein: CASSRRAGATTDTQYF. The gene calls are TRBV4-3 and TRBJ2-3, with 8 bases that match TRBD2. In germline, CDR1 is LGHNA, CDR2 YSLEER. This CDR3 has 16 amino acids. J gave up 2 bases and V 4 bases, and 8 bases lay outside the gene matches.

This chain connects TRBV5-6 to TRBJ2-7; 7 nucleotides agree with TRBD1. This CDR3 comprises 15 residues. Germline trimming cut 3 bases from V and 0 bases from J; bases unmatched to any gene: 6. Germline loops: CDR1 SGHDT, CDR2 YYEEEE. As DNA, the CDR3 is TGTGCCAGCAGCTCCGGGACAGCGGCCTCCTACGAGCAGTACTTC. Translated, it gives CASSSGTAASYEQYF. Drawing the rest from reference TRBV5-6 and TRBJ2-7, the complete variable domain is DAGVTQSPTHLIKTRGQQVTLRCSPKSGHDTVSWYQQALGQGPQFIFQYYEEEERQRGNFPDRFSGHQFPNYSSELNVNALLLGDSALYLCASSSGTAASYEQYFGPGTRLTVT.

This chain links TRBV6-5 with TRBJ2-3, with 7 bases lining up with TRBD2. Looked up from germline, CDR1 is MNHEY and CDR2 is SVGAGI. CDR3 length: 16 residues. V was clipped by 0 bases and J by 6 bases; unmatched bases: 9. The CDR3: CASSYSREGLRDTQYF. The DNA for the CDR3 is TGTGCCAGCAGTTACTCGAGGGAGGGTTTGCGTGATACGCAGTATTTT.

The chain couples TRBV2 to TRBJ1-1, with D unresolved. This CDR3 spans 13 amino acids. In germline, CDR1 is SNHLY, CDR2 FYNNEI. V lost 3 bases, J lost 0 bases, and 5 bases lay in between. CDR3 sequence reads: CASSEVVNTEAFF. CDR3 coding DNA: TGTGCCAGCAGTGAGGTGGTGAACACTGAAGCTTTCTTT.

This clone has only one observation. This sequence joins TRBV13 and TRBJ2-5; 7 bases are shared with TRBD1. Trimming removed 2 bases from V and 5 bases from J; junction bases left unmatched: 8. CDR3 size: 15 residues. CDR1 is PRHDT, CDR2 FYEKMQ, per germline (reference sequence). Here the CDR3 reads CASSLYGTVRETQYF. CDR3 bases: TGTGCCAGCAGCTTATATGGGACAGTGAGGGAGACCCAGTACTTC.

In nucleotides, the CDR3 is TGCAGCGGCTATCGTGACCGTGGCTACACCTTC. This encodes CSGYRDRGYTF. The chain couples TRBV29-1 to TRBJ1-2; D not certain. Germline lookup yields CDR1 SQVTM and CDR2 ANQGSEA. V dropped 7 bases and J dropped 7 bases, with 13 bases sitting between them. The CDR3 loop spans 11 amino acids.

The V and J genes are TRBV27 and TRBJ1-4; no clear D. Germline loops: CDR1 MNHEY, CDR2 SMNVEV (reference sequence). This CDR3 has 15 residues. V lost 0 bases, J lost 0 bases, and 5 bases lay in between. CDR3: CASSLSTATNEKLFF. The CDR3 bases are TGTGCCAGCAGTTTATCGACGGCAACTAATGAAAAACTGTTTTTT.

The chain is built from TRBV4-3 and TRBJ1-4, with a tentative D call TRBD1 (6 bases). The CDR3 extends over 14 amino acids. Between the trimmed V and J ends, which lost 1 base and 5 bases, there was a span of 8 bases. Germline values: CDR1 LGHNA, CDR2 YSLEER. CDR3 region: CASSQAQGNEKLFF. The CDR3 DNA reads TGCGCCAGCAGCCAAGCACAGGGAAATGAAAAACTGTTTTTT.

The J gene is TRBJ2-3, the V gene TRBV9, with unresolved D. Deletions cut 6 bases from V and 4 bases from J, with 12 bases between. Germline-derived CDR1 and CDR2 are SGDLS and YYNGEE. The CDR3 is 13 residues long. CDR3 amino acids: CASTGRVADTQYF. In nucleotides, the CDR3 is TGTGCCAGCACCGGACGGGTTGCAGATACGCAGTATTTT.

This clone occurred once. In DNA form, the CDR3 reads TGTGCCAGCACCGAGAGGACTAGGGACGGGGAGCTGTTTTTT. Translated: CASTERTRDGELFF. The chain uses TRBV13 and TRBJ2-2, with 7 bases matching TRBD2. Germline CDR1 PRHDT, CDR2 FYEKMQ (reference sequence). The CDR3 has 14 amino acids. V trimming: 7 bases; J trimming: 7 bases; junction bases outside the gene matches: 9.

This clone came up a few times. The V call is TRBV7-8, the J call TRBJ1-3, with D maybe TRBD1 (6 bases). Germline V gene sequence: CDR1 SGHVS, CDR2 FQNEAQ. Trimming removed 1 base from V and 0 bases from J, with 13 bases in between. This CDR3 is built from 17 residues. CDR3 bases: TGTGCCAGCAGCTTAGAGCGCGGGACACACTCTGGAAACACCATATATTTT. It yields the protein CASSLERGTHSGNTIYF.

CDR3 coding DNA: TGTGCCAGCAGTTACTCGAACGGACGTGGGGAGCTGTTTTTT. Protein sequence: CASSYSNGRGELFF. The V gene is TRBV6-5, the J gene TRBJ2-2; no firm D call. CDR1 is MNHEY and CDR2 is SVGAGI in the germline V gene. Trimming removed 0 bases at V and 8 bases at J, with 10 bases between. The CDR3 totals 14 residues.

A few counts support this clone. The J gene is TRBJ1-1, the V gene TRBV19; tentatively, D is TRBD1 (5 bases). V lost 3 bases, J lost 5 bases, and 13 bases lay in between. This CDR3 has 14 residues. CDR1 LNHDA and CDR2 SQIVND come from the germline V gene (reference sequence). CDR3 sequence (DNA): TGTGCCAGTAGTATCACCGGGCGGGGGACTGAAGCTTTCTTT. This sequence encodes CASSITGRGTEAFF.

This clone is classed as medium-sized. This rearrangement joins TRBV27 to TRBJ2-1; tentatively, D is TRBD1 (7 bases). Trimming took 1 base from V and 3 from J, leaving 13 bases between them. The CDR3 runs 16 residues. From germline, CDR1 is MNHEY and CDR2 SMNVEV (reference sequence). Written as DNA, the CDR3 is TGTGCCAGCAGTTTATTCCCGCGGGACAGCTACAATGAGCAGTTCTTC. Translation: CASSLFPRDSYNEQFF.

The genes are TRBV5-1 and TRBJ2-7, with 8 bases that match TRBD1. The V segment lost 4 bases and the J segment 3 bases; nucleotides outside the gene matches: 12. Per germline, CDR1 SGHRS and CDR2 YFSETQ. The CDR3 is 16 amino acids. The CDR3 reads CASSLSSGQGNYEQYF. CDR3 DNA: TGCGCCAGCAGCCTGAGTAGTGGACAGGGCAACTACGAGCAGTACTTC.

This clone was observed once. The V gene is TRBV9, the J gene TRBJ2-7, with a possible D match to TRBD2 (7 bases). The CDR3 has 14 amino acids. Trimming left V 4 bases short and J 5 bases short, with 16 bases between. Germline CDR1 SGDLS, CDR2 YYNGEE. The CDR3 loop is CASSPLGGGDEQYF. CDR3 nucleotides: TGTGCCAGCAGCCCCCTTGGGGGGGGCGACGAGCAGTACTTC.